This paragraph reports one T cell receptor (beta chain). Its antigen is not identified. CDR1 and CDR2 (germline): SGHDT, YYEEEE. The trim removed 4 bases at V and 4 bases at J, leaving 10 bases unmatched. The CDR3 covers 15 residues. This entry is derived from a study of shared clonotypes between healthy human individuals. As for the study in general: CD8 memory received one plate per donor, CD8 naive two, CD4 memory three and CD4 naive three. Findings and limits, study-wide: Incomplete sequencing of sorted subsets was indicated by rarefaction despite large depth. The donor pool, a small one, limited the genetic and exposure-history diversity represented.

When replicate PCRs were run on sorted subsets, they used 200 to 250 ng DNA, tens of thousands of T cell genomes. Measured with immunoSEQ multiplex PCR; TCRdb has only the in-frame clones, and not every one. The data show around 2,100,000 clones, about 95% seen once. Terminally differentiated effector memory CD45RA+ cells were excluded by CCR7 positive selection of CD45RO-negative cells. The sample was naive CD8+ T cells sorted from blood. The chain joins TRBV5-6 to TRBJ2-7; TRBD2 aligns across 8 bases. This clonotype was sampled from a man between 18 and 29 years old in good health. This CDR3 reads CASSPGTGGPYEQYF. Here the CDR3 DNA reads TGTGCCAGCAGCCCCGGGACGGGAGGGCCTTACGAGCAGTACTTC.